The 30 T cell receptor beta chains in this list originate from one sample, sequenced in a study of CD8 T cells in ankylosing spondylitis. Overall study findings and caveats: In ankylosing spondylitis blood, a motif of roughly eight highly homologous TCR beta variants appeared characteristic.

TCRdb fed the 5' RACE reads into MiXCR, producing one record per CDR3 protein. The table shows about 540,000 distinct CDR3 sequences, with 10% to 15% occurring only once. No antigen has been assigned to these receptors. Sequenced material: blood, either unsorted or a sorted T cell fraction (not recorded which). Receptors were obtained from a male donor with ankylosing spondylitis.

The chain couples TRBV20-1 to TRBJ2-5, with 7 bases matching TRBD2. Trimming removed 1 base from V and 4 bases from J; junction bases left unmatched: 6. There are 14 residues in the CDR3. The germline V gene encodes CDR1 DFQATT and CDR2 SNEGSKA (reference sequence). The CDR3 is CSARVNAGAETQYF. Written as DNA, the CDR3 is TGCAGTGCTAGAGTTAACGCGGGAGCAGAGACCCAGTACTTC.

This clonotype was seen only a few times. The chain joins TRBV11-2 to TRBJ2-7; a weak D match, TRBD2 (6 bases). Looked up from germline, CDR1 is SGHAT and CDR2 is FQNNGV. V was cut by 0 bases and J by 5 bases, with 8 bases left in between. The CDR3 length is 13 residues. The CDR3 DNA follows: TGTGCCAGCAGCTTAGATTCGGGGGACGAGCAGTACTTC. It specifies CASSLDSGDEQYF.

The chain is built from TRBV3-1 and TRBJ2-3; 7 nucleotides align to TRBD1. The CDR3 has 17 amino acids. V lost 0 bases to trimming and J lost 3 bases; unmatched junction nucleotides: 9. The germline CDR1 and CDR2 sequences are LGHDT and YNNKEL (reference sequence). Here the CDR3 reads CASSQDSEGGRTDTQYF. CDR3 nucleotide sequence: TGTGCCAGCAGCCAAGATTCGGAAGGGGGCCGGACAGATACGCAGTATTTT.

This clonotype was seen a few times. The CDR3: CASSGDSYTYEQYF. The CDR3 DNA follows: TGTGCCAGCAGTGGGGACAGCTACACCTACGAGCAGTACTTC. The chain joins TRBV25-1 to TRBJ2-7; 7 bases align to TRBD1. The J segment lost 2 bases and the V segment lost 4 bases, leaving 5 bases of the junction unmatched. The germline CDR1 and CDR2 sequences are MGHDK and SYGVNS. The CDR3 is made up of 14 amino acids.

This clonotype was recorded at least ten times. The chain joins TRBV20-1 to TRBJ2-3; TRBD2 matches at 9 bases. V was clipped by 7 bases and J by 1 base; unmatched bases: 6. The V gene's germline CDR1 is DFQATT and CDR2 SNEGSKA (reference sequence). This CDR3 spans 14 amino acids. The CDR3, as DNA: TGCAGTGTAGATAGCGGGAGTGGCACAGATACGCAGTATTTT. Translating it yields CSVDSGSGTDTQYF.

The V call is TRBV20-1, the J call TRBJ2-7; 7 bases align to TRBD2. V trimming: 1 base; J trimming: 1 base; junction bases outside the gene matches: 7. This CDR3 is built from 15 residues. Germline values: CDR1 DFQATT, CDR2 SNEGSKA (reference sequence). The CDR3 nucleotides read TGCAGTGCTAGAGGCCCTATAGCGGGTTCCTACGAGCAGTACTTC. This sequence encodes CSARGPIAGSYEQYF.

This clonotype was found many times. The chain has TRBV7-2 and TRBJ2-3; the D gene is possibly TRBD2 (6 bases). The germline V and J ends were trimmed by 5 bases and 2 bases, with 17 bases remaining between them. Germline loops: CDR1 SGHTA, CDR2 FQGNSA. The CDR3 runs to 16 residues. CDR3 DNA: TGTGCCAGCAGCACAGCCGGGACTCTTTCCACAGATACGCAGTATTTT. This translates into CASSTAGTLSTDTQYF.

This clonotype was seen many times. The genes are TRBV25-1 and TRBJ2-3, with D unclear. CDR3 length: 11 amino acids. V was shortened by 6 bases and J by 6 bases, with 7 bases between the two germline ends. The germline CDR1 and CDR2 sequences are MGHDK and SYGVNS. CDR3: CASSRRDTQYF. The CDR3, as DNA: TGTGCCAGCAGCCGCCGGGATACGCAGTATTTT.

This clonotype was counted a few times. The chain carries TRBV20-1 and TRBJ2-3, with a tentative D call TRBD1 (6 bases). Trimming stripped 7 bases from V and 3 bases from J, with 11 bases between. CDR1 is DFQATT, CDR2 SNEGSKA, per germline (reference sequence). The CDR3 extends over 12 amino acids. The CDR3 sequence is CSVPRGTDTQYF. CDR3 in DNA: TGCAGTGTCCCGAGGGGGACAGATACGCAGTATTTT.

V usage is TRBV15 and J usage is TRBJ1-5; D is unclear. Trimming cost V 0 bases and J 4 bases, with 13 bases left between them. The CDR3 has 16 amino acids. CDR1 and CDR2 from the germline V gene are LNHNV and YYDKDF (reference sequence). The CDR3: CATSRDMALGNQPQHF. CDR3 sequence (DNA): TGTGCCACCAGCAGAGATATGGCTCTAGGGAATCAGCCCCAGCATTTT. Looking up the rest from reference TRBV15 and TRBJ1-5 gives the full variable domain: DAMVIQNPRYQVTQFGKPVTLSCSQTLNHNVMYWYQQKSSQAPKLLFHYYDKDFNNEADTPDNFQSRRPNTSFCFLDIRSPGLGDTAMYLCATSRDMALGNQPQHFGDGTRLSIL.

A few counts support this clonotype. The chain recombines TRBV11-2 with TRBJ1-6; TRBD1 matches 7 bases. The CDR3 loop spans 12 amino acids. Germline CDR1 SGHAT, CDR2 FQNNGV. Trimming cost V 2 bases and J 15 bases; bases outside gene matches: 4. The CDR3 sequence: CASSLPQGGLHF. CDR3 DNA: TGTGCCAGCAGCTTACCCCAGGGGGGCCTCCACTTT.

The chain is built from TRBV25-1 and TRBJ2-7; D gene uncertain. Germline CDR1 is MGHDK and CDR2 is SYGVNS. With 0 bases removed from V and 4 bases from J, the gap between germline ends came to 7 bases. The length of the CDR3 is 13 residues. This chain's CDR3 is CASSEYWRYEQYF. The DNA for the CDR3 is TGTGCCAGCAGTGAATATTGGAGATACGAGCAGTACTTC.

This clonotype has a handful of counts. The chain carries TRBV5-6 and TRBJ2-7; 8 nucleotides agree with TRBD1. V shed 4 bases, J shed 5 bases, and the junction held 11 bases outside the gene matches. CDR1 is SGHDT and CDR2 is YYEEEE in the germline V gene. CDR3 size: 15 residues. The CDR3 sequence is CASSARRTGLNEQYF. CDR3 DNA sequence: TGTGCCAGCAGCGCCCGCCGGACAGGGTTGAACGAGCAGTACTTC.

This chain links TRBV5-1 with TRBJ2-7; D tentatively fits TRBD1 or TRBD2 (6 bases each). Germline V gene data show CDR1 as SGHRS and CDR2 as YFSETQ. The length of the CDR3 is 14 residues. Trimming cost V 0 bases and J 8 bases, with 15 bases left between them. In DNA form, the CDR3 reads TGCGCCAGCAGCTTGGAGGGGGACTCGGCGAAGCAGTACTTC. This translates into CASSLEGDSAKQYF.

This clonotype was observed a few times. The chain combines TRBV5-4 with TRBJ2-6, with D perhaps given as TRBD1 or TRBD2 (6 bases each). Trimming left V 3 bases short and J 11 bases short, with 21 bases between. The CDR3 runs 16 residues. Per the germline V gene, CDR1 is SGHNT and CDR2 is YYREEE (reference sequence). The CDR3 DNA follows: TGTGCCAGCAGCTCAATCGGGGGCTCAGGGGACCACGTCCTGACTTTC. Protein sequence: CASSSIGGSGDHVLTF.

This clonotype was detected a few times. The rearrangement joins TRBV9 to TRBJ1-4; D call uncertain. V was pared by 7 bases and J by 2 bases, with 12 bases between. This CDR3 comprises 14 residues. Germline V gene lookup returns CDR1 SGDLS and CDR2 YYNGEE. The CDR3 sequence is CASGPLSTNEKLFF. Written as DNA, the CDR3 is TGTGCCAGCGGGCCGTTGAGCACTAATGAAAAACTGTTTTTT.

This clonotype showed up many times. The germline gene is not matched at one end of the junction; a read error may be the cause. V is TRBV5-1 and J is TRBJ2-2; D not resolved. This CDR3 spans 14 amino acids. Germline-derived CDR1 and CDR2 are SGHRS and YFSETQ. Here the CDR3 reads CASSLARNTGELFF. Here the CDR3 DNA reads TGTGCCAGCAGCTTAGCAAGGAACACCGGGGAGCTGTTTTTT.

The rearrangement links TRBV20-1 to TRBJ1-1; D gene uncertain. CDR3 length: 15 amino acids. With 5 bases removed from V and 7 bases from J, the gap between germline ends came to 23 bases. The germline V gene has CDR1 DFQATT and CDR2 SNEGSKA (reference sequence). CDR3 in amino acids: CSAPDGRSLLGEAFF. CDR3 nucleotide sequence: TGCAGTGCTCCCGACGGGAGGAGTTTGTTGGGTGAAGCTTTCTTT.

V usage is TRBV7-8 and J usage is TRBJ2-7; D call uncertain. CDR1 is SGHVS and CDR2 is FQNEAQ in the germline V gene. This CDR3 is 13 amino acids long. Trimming removed 0 bases from V and 6 bases from J, with 9 bases in between. The CDR3 DNA sequence: TGTGCCAGCAGCTTAGCCAGCCGAATCGAGCAGTACTTC. Protein product: CASSLASRIEQYF.

This chain uses TRBV11-2 with TRBJ2-2; D ambiguous. V lost 2 bases and J lost 4, with 11 bases in between. Germline V gives CDR1 SGHAT, CDR2 FQNNGV. CDR3 length: 15 amino acids. The CDR3 is CASSLLVYTTGELFF. DNA for the CDR3: TGTGCCAGCAGCTTACTAGTATATACCACCGGGGAGCTGTTTTTT.

This clonotype has a handful of counts. The rearrangement uses TRBV5-5 and TRBJ1-6, with 8 positions matching TRBD1. The CDR3 has 15 residues. Germline-derived CDR1 and CDR2 are SGHKS and YYEKEE (reference sequence). Germline trimming cut 4 bases from V and 9 bases from J; bases unmatched to any gene: 9. The CDR3 loop reads CASSEGRTGSSPLHF. The CDR3 nucleotides read TGTGCCAGCAGCGAAGGGCGGACAGGGAGTTCACCCCTCCACTTT.

This clonotype was detected a few times. This chain uses TRBV5-6 with TRBJ2-5; 7 bases agree with TRBD2. This CDR3 contains 17 residues. Germline-derived CDR1 and CDR2 are SGHDT and YYEEEE. The junction had 14 bases not matched to a gene; V was cut back by 4 bases and J by 2 bases. Written as DNA, the CDR3 is TGTGCCAGCAGCCGTGCGGGAGTGGGGAGCGCGCAAGAGACCCAGTACTTC. Translated: CASSRAGVGSAQETQYF.

This clonotype has a handful of counts. This rearrangement joins TRBV6-5 to TRBJ2-5, with D possibly being TRBD2 (5 bases). The CDR3 has 15 amino acids. The ends were cut back, 2 bases at V and 5 bases at J, with 15 bases in the middle. CDR1 is MNHEY and CDR2 is SVGAGI in the germline V gene. Here the CDR3 reads CASSYHRARGETQYF. CDR3 nucleotides: TGTGCCAGCAGTTACCATCGGGCACGAGGGGAGACCCAGTACTTC.

This clonotype was seen only a few times. The rearrangement joins TRBV11-3 to TRBJ2-1; no reliable D call. Trimming removed 2 bases at V and 7 bases at J, with 6 bases between. The germline gives CDR1 SGHNT, CDR2 YENEEA. The length of the CDR3 is 12 residues. Written as DNA, the CDR3 is TGTGCCAGCAGCTTATGGGTTAATGAGCAGTTCTTC. Protein sequence: CASSLWVNEQFF.

This clonotype was seen more than once but under ten times. The chain combines TRBV7-2 with TRBJ1-1, with a possible D match to TRBD1 (6 bases). This CDR3 is built from 12 residues. Germline CDR1 reads SGHTA; CDR2 reads FQGNSA. The V end lost 5 bases, the J end lost 11 bases, and 15 bases lay between the germline ends. CDR3 in amino acids: CASSLTGKPAFF. In nucleotides, the CDR3 is TGTGCCAGCAGCCTCACAGGGAAACCGGCTTTCTTT.

This clonotype was picked up a small number of times. The rearrangement joins TRBV20-1 to TRBJ2-2; 7 bases are a match to TRBD1. The CDR3 contains 16 residues. From germline, CDR1 is DFQATT and CDR2 SNEGSKA (reference sequence). After removal of 0 bases from V and 2 bases from J, the junction contained 6 bases not matched to a gene. CDR3 protein: CSARDLEGGNTGELFF. As DNA, the CDR3 is TGCAGTGCTAGAGATCTGGAAGGGGGCAACACCGGGGAGCTGTTTTTT.

A few counts support this clonotype. This chain links TRBV20-1 with TRBJ1-3; D not certain. V dropped 5 bases and J dropped 4 bases, with 12 bases sitting between them. CDR1 is DFQATT, CDR2 SNEGSKA, per germline (reference sequence). The CDR3 spans 13 residues. The CDR3 spells CSASLFQGNTIYF. The CDR3 region has the DNA TGCAGTGCTTCCCTATTTCAAGGAAACACCATATATTTT.

The chain links TRBV20-1 to TRBJ1-1, with 7 bases matching TRBD1. Germline-derived CDR1 and CDR2 are DFQATT and SNEGSKA (reference sequence). The CDR3 is made up of 13 amino acids. V shed 5 bases and J 2 bases; nucleotides not matched to a gene: 5. The CDR3 sequence is CSALWTGNTEAFF. Here the CDR3 DNA reads TGCAGTGCTTTATGGACAGGAAACACTGAAGCTTTCTTT.

The chain uses TRBV24-1 and TRBJ1-2; 10 bases fit TRBD1. The CDR3 is made up of 14 amino acids. CDR1 and CDR2 (germline): KGHDR, SFDVKD. V lost 3 bases and J lost 8; bases outside the gene matches: 5. The CDR3 DNA sequence: TGTGCCACCAGTGATACCGGGACAGGGGTCGGCTACACCTTC. This translates into CATSDTGTGVGYTF.

There are a few counts of this clonotype. V and J are TRBV2 and TRBJ1-6, with D unclear. This CDR3 comprises 13 residues. Germline lookup yields CDR1 SNHLY and CDR2 FYNNEI. Trimming removed 8 bases from V and 0 bases from J, with 5 bases in between. Written as DNA, the CDR3 is TGTGCCAGCGTGAGCTCCTATAATTCACCCCTCCACTTT. Its protein product is CASVSSYNSPLHF.